The 10 T cell receptor beta chains in this list originate from one sample, sequenced in a study of technical replicates of blood from a few donors (dated 2017 in TCRdb). The library was produced with the immunoSEQ multiplex PCR assay. TCRdb took over this immuneACCESS table, retaining in-frame rearrangements with V and J assigned. Such tables are incomplete; in checked studies, under half of the missing clones stem from an unresolved V gene, and the remainder is unexplained. Across this sample there are tens of thousands of clones, with 94% seen only once. The ten top clones hold roughly 0.38% of the sample. The sample consisted of T cells isolated from PBMCs. The source of these receptors is a human donor in good health.

This rearrangement joins TRBV5-6 to TRBJ2-1, with 8 bases fitting TRBD2. V was clipped by 6 bases and J by 3 bases; unmatched bases: 5. Germline V gene data show CDR1 as SGHDT and CDR2 as YYEEEE. This CDR3 has 14 residues. The chain's CDR3 is CASTPGGGYNEQFF. CDR3 DNA sequence: TGTGCCAGCACGCCGGGAGGGGGCTACAATGAGCAGTTCTTC.

V and J are TRBV9 and TRBJ2-3; the match to TRBD2 covers 7 bases. The V and J ends lost 1 base and 0 bases, in that order; junction bases with no gene match: 5. The CDR3 has 16 amino acids. CDR1 is SGDLS and CDR2 is YYNGEE in the germline V gene. The CDR3 nucleotides are TGTGCCAGCAGCGTAACCAGCGGGGCTAGCACAGATACGCAGTATTTT. Its translation is CASSVTSGASTDTQYF.

The chain joins TRBV27 to TRBJ2-5; D may be TRBD2 (6 bases). V was cut by 5 bases and J by 4 bases, with 14 bases left in between. This CDR3 region has 14 residues. Germline V gene sequence: CDR1 MNHEY, CDR2 SMNVEV (reference sequence). CDR3 DNA: TGTGCCAGCAGTCCTAGGGCCGGGGGAGAGACCCAGTACTTC. Its translation: CASSPRAGGETQYF.

The V gene is TRBV19, the J gene TRBJ2-7; 8 bases agree with TRBD1. Germline CDR1 and CDR2: LNHDA and SQIVND (reference sequence). V gave up 5 bases and J gave up 1 base; unmatched junction bases: 4. The length of the CDR3 is 14 residues. As DNA, the CDR3 is TGTGCCAGTAGTCGACAGGGGAAGTCCTACGAGCAGTACTTC. This translates into CASSRQGKSYEQYF.

V usage is TRBV27 and J usage is TRBJ1-5, with D tentatively TRBD1 (5 bases). The CDR3 is 14 amino acids. Germline lookup yields CDR1 MNHEY and CDR2 SMNVEV (reference sequence). V lost 6 bases, J lost 3 bases, and 12 bases lay in between. CDR3: CASSFGGNNQPQHF. The CDR3 DNA is TGTGCCAGCAGCTTCGGGGGGAACAATCAGCCCCAGCATTTT.

The chain employs TRBV19 and TRBJ2-7; 7 bases match TRBD2. Germline CDR1 reads LNHDA; CDR2 reads SQIVND (reference sequence). CDR3 length equals 16 residues. J was trimmed by 4 bases and V by 5 bases; bases with no gene match: 14. The CDR3 loop is CASSVFRERDVYEQYF. As DNA, the CDR3 is TGTGCCAGTAGTGTTTTTAGGGAGCGGGACGTTTACGAGCAGTACTTC.

The V gene is TRBV2, the J gene TRBJ2-7; 9 nucleotides agree with TRBD2. Germline trimming cut 3 bases from V and 2 bases from J; bases unmatched to any gene: 5. Looked up from germline, CDR1 is SNHLY and CDR2 is FYNNEI. There are 15 residues in the CDR3. CDR3 sequence: CASSEFERGAYEQYF. DNA for the CDR3: TGTGCCAGCAGTGAGTTCGAGCGGGGGGCCTACGAGCAGTACTTC.

This chain joins TRBV5-6 and TRBJ1-2; 7 bases fit TRBD1. This CDR3 is 15 amino acids long. CDR1 SGHDT and CDR2 YYEEEE come from the germline V gene. J gave up 6 bases and V 0 bases, and 8 bases lay outside the gene matches. The CDR3 region has the DNA TGTGCCAGCAGCTTGGGAGGGGGCGCATTGGATGGCTACACCTTC. This encodes CASSLGGGALDGYTF.

The CDR3 sequence is CASSLEPGYEQYF. The CDR3 DNA reads as TGTGCCAGCAGTTTAGAGCCGGGATACGAGCAGTACTTC. This sequence joins TRBV27 and TRBJ2-7, with a tentative D call TRBD2 (5 bases). Trimming pared 2 bases from V and 4 bases from J, leaving 9 bases between. Germline CDR1 is MNHEY and CDR2 is SMNVEV (reference sequence). The CDR3 consists of 13 residues.

The chain joins TRBV19 to TRBJ2-5; 10 bases are shared with TRBD2. Per germline, CDR1 LNHDA and CDR2 SQIVND (reference sequence). V gave up 2 bases and J gave up 4 bases; unmatched junction bases: 4. The CDR3 is 15 amino acids. The DNA for the CDR3 is TGTGCCAGTAGTATAAGCGGGAGGGCTCGAGAGACCCAGTACTTC. Its protein is CASSISGRARETQYF.